This TCR beta chain was found in a study of blood T cells in healthy people across ages. The ends were cut back, 4 bases at V and 1 base at J, with 10 bases in the middle. Germline-derived CDR1 and CDR2 are SQVTM and ANQGSEA. The CDR3 length is 13 residues. Combining a sample-barcoded 5' primer with a J-beta primer mix, a second PCR ran for roughly 6 to 11 cycles. TCRdb reanalysed the 5' RACE reads using MiXCR and keeps one entry per CDR3 protein. Of approximately 2,000,000 distinct CDR3 sequences in the sample, approximately 39% are singletons; the top ten hold 23%. The TCR sequence derives from a human donor in good health. Source material: blood. The V call is TRBV29-1, the J call TRBJ1-1; D is undetermined. Here the CDR3 reads CSVVTQWNTEAFF. CDR3 coding DNA: TGCAGCGTTGTTACCCAATGGAACACTGAAGCTTTCTTT. The variable domain in full, with the rest retrieved from reference TRBV29-1 and TRBJ1-1, is SAVISQKPSRDICQRGTSLTIQCQVDSQVTMMFWYRQQPGQSLTLIATANQGSEATYESGFVIDKFPISRPNLTFSTLTVSNMSPEDSSIYLCSVVTQWNTEAFFGQGTRLTVV.